The T cell receptor beta chain under discussion was sequenced for a study of CD8+CD57+ T cells in acquired aplastic anemia. About the research overall: Sorted CD4+ and CD8+ cell DNA averaged roughly 3.2 ug. Regarding the study as a whole: In CD8+ cells, Simpson's diversity showed no significant difference between patients and controls.

Concerning this clonotype itself: Its antigen is undetermined.

This CDR3 contains 15 residues. Trimming stripped 4 bases from V and 5 bases from J, with 20 bases between. Germline loops: CDR1 DFQATT, CDR2 SNEGSKA (reference sequence). Flow cytometry had shown expanded CD8+CD57+ cells in the patients chosen for sequencing. Genomic DNA, the template, was used for profiling of the TCR beta VDJ and CDR3. MiXCR, run by TCRdb on the reads, gives a single entry per CDR3 protein. In the table there are roughly 98,000 distinct CDR3 sequences, roughly two thirds of which are singletons. The V and J genes are TRBV20-1 and TRBJ2-5; D not certain. The TCR comes from a human donor with aplastic anemia. The sequencing sample was made of sorted CD4+, CD8+, or CD8+CD57+ T cells (not recorded which) from PBMCs. The CDR3 DNA is TGCAGTGCTAAAGGTGCTCAGGACCTCCGGGAGACCCAGTACTTC. Amino acid sequence: CSAKGAQDLRETQYF.